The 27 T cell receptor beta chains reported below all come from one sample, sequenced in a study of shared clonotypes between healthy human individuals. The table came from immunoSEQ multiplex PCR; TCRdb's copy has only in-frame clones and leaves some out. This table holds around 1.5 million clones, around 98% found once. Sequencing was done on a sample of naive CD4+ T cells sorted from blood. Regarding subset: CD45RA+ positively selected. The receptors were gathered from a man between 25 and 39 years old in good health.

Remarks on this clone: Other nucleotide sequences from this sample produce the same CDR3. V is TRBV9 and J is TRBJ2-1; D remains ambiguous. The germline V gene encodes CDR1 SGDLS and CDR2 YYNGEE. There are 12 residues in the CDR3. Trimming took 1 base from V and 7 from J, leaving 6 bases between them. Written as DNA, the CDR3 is TGTGCCAGCAGCGTATCTTATAATGAGCAGTTCTTC. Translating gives CASSVSYNEQFF. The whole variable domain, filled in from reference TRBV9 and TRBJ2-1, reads DSGVTQTPKHLITATGQRVTLRCSPRSGDLSVYWYQQSLDQGLQFLIQYYNGEERAKGNILERFSAQQFPDLHSELNLSSLELGDSALYFCASSVSYNEQFFGPGTRLTVL.

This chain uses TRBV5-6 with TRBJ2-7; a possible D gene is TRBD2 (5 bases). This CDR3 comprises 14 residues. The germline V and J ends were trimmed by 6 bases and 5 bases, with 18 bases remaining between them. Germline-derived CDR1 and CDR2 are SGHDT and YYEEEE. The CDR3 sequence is CASNDHMPGDEQYF. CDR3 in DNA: TGTGCCAGCAACGATCACATGCCCGGGGACGAGCAGTACTTC.

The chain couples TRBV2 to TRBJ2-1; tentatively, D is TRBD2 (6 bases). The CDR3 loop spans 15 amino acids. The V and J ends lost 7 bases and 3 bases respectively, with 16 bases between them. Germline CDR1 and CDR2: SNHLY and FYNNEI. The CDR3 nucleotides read TGTGCCAGCACCCTTGAGCGGGCGGTCTACAATGAGCAGTTCTTC. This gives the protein CASTLERAVYNEQFF.

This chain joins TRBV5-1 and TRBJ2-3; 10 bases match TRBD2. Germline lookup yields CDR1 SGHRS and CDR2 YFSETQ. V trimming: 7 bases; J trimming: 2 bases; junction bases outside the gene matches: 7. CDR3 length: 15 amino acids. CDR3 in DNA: TGCGCCAGCGGAGAGACTAGCGGGTACACAGATACGCAGTATTTT. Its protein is CASGETSGYTDTQYF.

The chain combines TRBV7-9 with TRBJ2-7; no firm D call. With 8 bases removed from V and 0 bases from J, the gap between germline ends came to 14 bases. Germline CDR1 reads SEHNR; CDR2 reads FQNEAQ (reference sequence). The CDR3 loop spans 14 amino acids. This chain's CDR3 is CASGGVRASYEQYF. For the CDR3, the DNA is TGTGCCAGCGGCGGTGTAAGGGCCTCCTACGAGCAGTACTTC.

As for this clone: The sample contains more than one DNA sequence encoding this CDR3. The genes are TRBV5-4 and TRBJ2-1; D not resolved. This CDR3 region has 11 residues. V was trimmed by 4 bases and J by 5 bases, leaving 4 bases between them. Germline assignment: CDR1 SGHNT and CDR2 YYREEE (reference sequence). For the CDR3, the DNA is TGTGCCAGCAGCCGCGACAATGAGCAGTTCTTC. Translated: CASSRDNEQFF.

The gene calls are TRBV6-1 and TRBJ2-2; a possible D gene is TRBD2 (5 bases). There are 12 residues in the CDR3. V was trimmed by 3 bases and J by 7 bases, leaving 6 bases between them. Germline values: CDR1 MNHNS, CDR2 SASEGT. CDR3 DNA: TGTGCCAGCAGTGAGAGCGGCGGGGAGCTGTTTTTT. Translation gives CASSESGGELFF.

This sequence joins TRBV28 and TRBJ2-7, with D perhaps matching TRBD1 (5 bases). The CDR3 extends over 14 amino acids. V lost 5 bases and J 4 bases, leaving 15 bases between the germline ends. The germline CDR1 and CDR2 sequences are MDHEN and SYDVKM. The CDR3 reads CASSLGATPYEQYF. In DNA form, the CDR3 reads TGTGCCAGCAGTCTTGGGGCAACTCCGTACGAGCAGTACTTC.

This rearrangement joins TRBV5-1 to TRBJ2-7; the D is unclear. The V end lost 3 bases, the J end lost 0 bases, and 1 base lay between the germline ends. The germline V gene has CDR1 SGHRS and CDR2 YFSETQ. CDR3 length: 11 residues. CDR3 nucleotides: TGCGCCAGCAGCTACTCCTACGAGCAGTACTTC. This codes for CASSYSYEQYF.

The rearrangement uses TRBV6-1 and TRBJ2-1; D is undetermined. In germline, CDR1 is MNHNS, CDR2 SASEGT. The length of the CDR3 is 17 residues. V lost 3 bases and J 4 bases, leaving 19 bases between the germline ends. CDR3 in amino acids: CASSEKALPTIYNEQFF. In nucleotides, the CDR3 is TGTGCCAGCAGTGAGAAGGCCCTACCGACAATTTACAATGAGCAGTTCTTC.

CDR3 amino acids: CASSTGMNTEAFF. The DNA of the CDR3 is TGTGCCAGTAGTACCGGAATGAACACTGAAGCTTTCTTT. The J gene is TRBJ1-1, the V gene TRBV19; unclear D gene. Germline assignment: CDR1 LNHDA and CDR2 SQIVND (reference sequence). The V gene lost 4 bases and the J gene lost 0 bases, with 6 bases spanning the gap. The CDR3 loop spans 13 amino acids.

The CDR3 DNA reads as TGCGCCAGCAGTGGGACTAGCGGGTTTACCGGGGAGCTGTTTTTT. Translating gives CASSGTSGFTGELFF. The chain links TRBV10-2 to TRBJ2-2, with TRBD2 matching 11 bases. The CDR3 runs 15 residues. Trimming at V came to 4 bases and at J to 5 bases, leaving 3 bases not matched to a gene. CDR1 is WSHSY and CDR2 is SAAADI in the germline V gene.

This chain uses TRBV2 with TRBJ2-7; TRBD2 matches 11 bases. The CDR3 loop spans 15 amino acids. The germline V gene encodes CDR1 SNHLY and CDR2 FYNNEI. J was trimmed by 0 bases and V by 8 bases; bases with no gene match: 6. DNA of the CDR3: TGTGCCAGCGGATCGGGACTAGCGGCCTCCTACGAGCAGTACTTC. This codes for CASGSGLAASYEQYF.

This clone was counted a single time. The CDR3 sequence is CSVRDLNTEAFF. The CDR3 region has the DNA TGCAGCGTTCGGGATCTAAACACTGAAGCTTTCTTT. V and J are TRBV29-1 and TRBJ1-1; D unresolved. This CDR3 spans 12 amino acids. Germline V gene sequence: CDR1 SQVTM, CDR2 ANQGSEA. V dropped 5 bases and J dropped 2 bases, with 9 bases sitting between them.

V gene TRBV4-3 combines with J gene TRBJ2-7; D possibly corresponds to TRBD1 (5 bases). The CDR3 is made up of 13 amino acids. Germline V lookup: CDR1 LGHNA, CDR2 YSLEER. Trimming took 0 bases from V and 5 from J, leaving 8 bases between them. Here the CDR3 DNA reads TGCGCCAGCAGCCAAGAGCACAGGCACGAGCAGTACTTC. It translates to CASSQEHRHEQYF.

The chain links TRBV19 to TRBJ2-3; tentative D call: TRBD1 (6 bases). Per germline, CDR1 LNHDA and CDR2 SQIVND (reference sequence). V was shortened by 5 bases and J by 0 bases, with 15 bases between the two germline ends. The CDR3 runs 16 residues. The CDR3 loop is CASSLGTQLSTDTQYF. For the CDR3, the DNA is TGTGCCAGTAGTCTCGGGACACAGCTTAGCACAGATACGCAGTATTTT. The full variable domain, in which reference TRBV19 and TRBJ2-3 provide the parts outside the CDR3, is DGGITQSPKYLFRKEGQNVTLSCEQNLNHDAMYWYRQDPGQGLRLIYYSQIVNDFQKGDIAEGYSVSREKKESFPLTVTSAQKNPTAFYLCASSLGTQLSTDTQYFGPGTRLTVL.

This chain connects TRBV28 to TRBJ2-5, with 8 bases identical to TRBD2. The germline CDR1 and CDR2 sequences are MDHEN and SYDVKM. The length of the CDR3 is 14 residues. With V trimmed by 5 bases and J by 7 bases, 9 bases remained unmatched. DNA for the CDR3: TGTGCCAGCAGTCTGAGCAGCGGGAGTGCGACCCAGTACTTC. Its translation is CASSLSSGSATQYF.

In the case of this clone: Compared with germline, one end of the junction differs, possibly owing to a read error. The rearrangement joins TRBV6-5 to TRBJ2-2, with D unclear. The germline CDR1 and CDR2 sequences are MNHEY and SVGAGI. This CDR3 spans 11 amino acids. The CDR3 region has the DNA TGTGCCAGCAAGAACAGCGGGGAGCTGTTTTTT. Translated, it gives CASKNSGELFF.

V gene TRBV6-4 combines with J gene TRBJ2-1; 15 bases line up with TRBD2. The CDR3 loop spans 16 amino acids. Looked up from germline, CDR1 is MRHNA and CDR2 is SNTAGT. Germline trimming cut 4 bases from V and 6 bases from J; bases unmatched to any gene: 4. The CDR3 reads CASSARTSGRVNEQFF. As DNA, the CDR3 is TGTGCCAGCAGTGCCAGGACTAGCGGGAGGGTCAATGAGCAGTTCTTC.

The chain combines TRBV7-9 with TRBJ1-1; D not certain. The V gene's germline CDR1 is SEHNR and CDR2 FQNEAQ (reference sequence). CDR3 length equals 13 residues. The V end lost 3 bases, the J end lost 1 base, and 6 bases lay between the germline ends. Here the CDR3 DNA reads TGTGCCAGCAGCTTCAGACAGAACACTGAAGCTTTCTTT. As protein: CASSFRQNTEAFF. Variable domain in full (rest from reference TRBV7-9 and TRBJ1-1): DTGVSQNPRHKITKRGQNVTFRCDPISEHNRLYWYRQTLGQGPEFLTYFQNEAQLEKSRLLSDRFSAERPKGSFSTLEIQRTEQGDSAMYLCASSFRQNTEAFFGQGTRLTVV.

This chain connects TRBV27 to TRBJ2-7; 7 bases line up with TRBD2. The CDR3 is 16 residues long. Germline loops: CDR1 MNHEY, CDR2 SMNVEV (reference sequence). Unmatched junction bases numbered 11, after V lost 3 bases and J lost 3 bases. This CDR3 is CASSLEAGVMFYEQYF. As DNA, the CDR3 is TGTGCCAGCAGTTTGGAGGCGGGGGTCATGTTCTACGAGCAGTACTTC.

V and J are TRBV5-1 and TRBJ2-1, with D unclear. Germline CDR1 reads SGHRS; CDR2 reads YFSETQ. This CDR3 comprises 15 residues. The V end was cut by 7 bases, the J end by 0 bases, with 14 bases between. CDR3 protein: CASQPGYISYNEQFF. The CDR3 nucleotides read TGCGCCAGCCAACCTGGATACATCTCCTACAATGAGCAGTTCTTC.

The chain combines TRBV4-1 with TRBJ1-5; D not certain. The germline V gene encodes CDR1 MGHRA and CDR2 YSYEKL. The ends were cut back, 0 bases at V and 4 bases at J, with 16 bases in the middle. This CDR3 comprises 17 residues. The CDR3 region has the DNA TGCGCCAGCAGCCAAGAACCCCCCGCCGGGAGAAATCAGCCCCAGCATTTT. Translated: CASSQEPPAGRNQPQHF.

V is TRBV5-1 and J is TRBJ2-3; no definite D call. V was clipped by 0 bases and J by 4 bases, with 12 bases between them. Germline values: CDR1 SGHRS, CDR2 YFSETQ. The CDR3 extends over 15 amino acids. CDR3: CASSLVGTSADTQYF. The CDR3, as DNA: TGCGCCAGCAGCTTGGTGGGCACCAGCGCAGATACGCAGTATTTT.

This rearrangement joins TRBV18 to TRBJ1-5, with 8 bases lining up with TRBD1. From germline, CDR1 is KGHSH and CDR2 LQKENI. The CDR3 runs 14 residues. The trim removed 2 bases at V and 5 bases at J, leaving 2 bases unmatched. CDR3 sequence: CASSPSRGHQPQHF. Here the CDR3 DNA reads TGTGCCAGCTCACCATCCAGGGGGCATCAGCCCCAGCATTTT. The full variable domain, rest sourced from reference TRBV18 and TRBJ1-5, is NAGVMQNPRHLVRRRGQEARLRCSPMKGHSHVYWYRQLPEEGLKFMVYLQKENIIDESGMPKERFSAEFPKEGPSILRIQQVVRGDSAAYFCASSPSRGHQPQHFGDGTRLSIL.

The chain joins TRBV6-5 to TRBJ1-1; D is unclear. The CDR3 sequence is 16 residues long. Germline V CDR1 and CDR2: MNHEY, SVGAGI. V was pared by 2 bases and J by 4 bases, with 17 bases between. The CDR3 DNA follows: TGTGCCAGCAGTTACAAATTAAACCGAGGTGGCACTGAAGCTTTCTTT. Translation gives CASSYKLNRGGTEAFF.

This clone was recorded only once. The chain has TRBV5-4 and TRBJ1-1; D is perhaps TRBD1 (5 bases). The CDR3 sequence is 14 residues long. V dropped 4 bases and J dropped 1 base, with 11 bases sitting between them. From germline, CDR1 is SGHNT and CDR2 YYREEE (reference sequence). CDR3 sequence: CASSPAGTNTEAFF. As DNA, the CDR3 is TGTGCCAGCAGCCCGGCCGGGACGAACACTGAAGCTTTCTTT.